These 32 T cell receptor beta chains share one sample of origin, sequenced in a study of OX40 agonist ivuxolimab in advanced cancers. The protocol was immunoSEQ multiplex PCR, while the TCRdb copy is restricted to in-frame clones and leaves out a portion. The sample records around 72,000 clones, approximately 89% being singletons. The material was CD4+ or CD8+ T cells sorted from blood, obtained in a trial of the OX40 agonist ivuxolimab. These receptors all stem from an adult with an advanced solid tumor such as melanoma, head and neck, liver or kidney cancer.

This clone occurred a few times. The V call is TRBV9, the J call TRBJ2-3, with TRBD2 as a possible D gene (5 bases). Trimming removed 0 bases from V and 0 bases from J, with 11 bases in between. Looked up from germline, CDR1 is SGDLS and CDR2 is YYNGEE. This CDR3 region has 16 residues. The CDR3 spells CASSVGSGISTDTQYF. The CDR3 DNA is TGTGCCAGCAGCGTAGGGTCGGGAATAAGCACAGATACGCAGTATTTT.

The rearrangement links TRBV6-1 to TRBJ2-5, with 7 positions matching TRBD1. The end of the DNA fits TRBJ2-7 better, so the J call may be wrong. From germline, CDR1 is MNHNS and CDR2 SASEGT. The CDR3 covers 13 residues. In nucleotides, the CDR3 is TGTGCCAGCAGTGGGGCAGGGGGCTACGAGCAGTACTTC. Translation gives CASSGAGGYEQYF.

As concerns this clone: Other nucleotide sequences in the sample specify the same CDR3. The chain uses TRBV18 and TRBJ2-3, with TRBD1 matching over 8 bases. Germline CDR1 KGHSH, CDR2 LQKENI. With 6 bases clipped from V and 1 base from J, the junction kept 6 bases outside the gene matches. This CDR3 is 15 amino acids long. CDR3 nucleotides: TGTGCCAGCTCGCCCACAGGGGGTGGCACAGATACGCAGTATTTT. Protein: CASSPTGGGTDTQYF.

For the CDR3, the DNA is TGTGCCACGGGACAGGTACCTACCCACACAGATACGCAGTATTTT. Amino acid sequence: CATGQVPTHTDTQYF. The rearrangement joins TRBV10-3 to TRBJ2-3, with 8 bases aligning to TRBD1. The CDR3 runs 15 residues. V lost 10 bases and J lost 2; bases outside the gene matches: 11. The germline gives CDR1 ENHRY, CDR2 SYGVKD.

J is TRBJ2-2 and V is TRBV19, with TRBD1 matching over 7 bases. The CDR3 contains 14 residues. The ends lost 5 bases at V and 6 bases at J; junction bases unmatched: 6. Germline CDR1 is LNHDA and CDR2 is SQIVND (reference sequence). The CDR3 nucleotides are TGTGCCAGTAGTGCACAACAGGGGCCCGGGGAGCTGTTTTTT. Protein: CASSAQQGPGELFF.

The chain couples TRBV6-5 to TRBJ2-7; D tentatively fits TRBD1 or TRBD2 (6 bases each). V was shortened by 6 bases and J by 6 bases, with 15 bases between the two germline ends. The CDR3 loop spans 13 amino acids. The germline V gene encodes CDR1 MNHEY and CDR2 SVGAGI. The CDR3 here is CASSGQWRGEQYF. CDR3 nucleotides: TGTGCCAGCAGCGGACAGTGGAGGGGCGAGCAGTACTTC.

This chain links TRBV6-5 with TRBJ2-7; 8 bases match TRBD1. Germline values: CDR1 MNHEY, CDR2 SVGAGI. J was trimmed by 3 bases and V by 2 bases; bases with no gene match: 3. The CDR3 loop spans 14 amino acids. The CDR3 loop reads CASSYGTGYYEQYF. The CDR3 DNA reads TGTGCCAGCAGTTACGGGACAGGATACTACGAGCAGTACTTC.

The chain has TRBV5-7 and TRBJ2-3; D is ambiguous. TRBV5-7 is an ORF for which the function is uncertain. Trimming took off 4 bases at V and 1 base at J, with 10 bases between the two ends. This CDR3 is 14 amino acids long. In DNA form, the CDR3 reads TGTGCCAGCAGCACCGGGTTTCGCACAGATACGCAGTATTTT. It encodes CASSTGFRTDTQYF.

This sequence joins TRBV28 and TRBJ1-5; possible D gene TRBD1, 5 bases. The CDR3 consists of 13 residues. Germline V gene data show CDR1 as MDHEN and CDR2 as SYDVKM. The germline V and J ends were trimmed by 7 bases and 3 bases, with 10 bases remaining between them. This CDR3 is CASIPGLNQPQHF. CDR3 DNA sequence: TGTGCCAGCATCCCGGGACTCAATCAGCCCCAGCATTTT. The entire variable domain, with the rest obtained from reference TRBV28 and TRBJ1-5, is as follows: DVKVTQSSRYLVKRTGEKVFLECVQDMDHENMFWYRQDPGLGLRLIYFSYDVKMKEKGDIPEGYSVSREKKERFSLILESASTNQTSMYLCASIPGLNQPQHFGDGTRLSIL.

The rearrangement joins TRBV2 to TRBJ1-5; TRBD1 might be the D (5 bases). Trimming took 6 bases from V and 0 from J, leaving 9 bases between them. CDR1 and CDR2 (germline): SNHLY, FYNNEI. The CDR3 extends over 14 amino acids. The CDR3 protein is CASSWGDSNQPQHF. The CDR3 bases are TGTGCCAGCAGCTGGGGGGATAGCAATCAGCCCCAGCATTTT.

This clone was recorded only once. The V and J genes are TRBV5-6 and TRBJ1-1, with unresolved D. The CDR3 length is 12 residues. The germline gives CDR1 SGHDT, CDR2 YYEEEE. Trimming shortened V by 3 bases and J by 5 bases, and 8 bases separated the two germline ends. CDR3 bases: TGTGCCAGCAGCTCTGCAAGGACTGAAGCTTTCTTT. This codes for CASSSARTEAFF. The whole variable domain, filled in from reference TRBV5-6 and TRBJ1-1, reads DAGVTQSPTHLIKTRGQQVTLRCSPKSGHDTVSWYQQALGQGPQFIFQYYEEEERQRGNFPDRFSGHQFPNYSSELNVNALLLGDSALYLCASSSARTEAFFGQGTRLTVV.

The chain recombines TRBV5-1 with TRBJ2-2; 8 bases agree with TRBD1. The CDR3 runs 16 residues. Trimming at V came to 4 bases and at J to 4 bases, leaving 9 bases not matched to a gene. CDR1 is SGHRS and CDR2 is YFSETQ in the germline V gene. CDR3 amino acids: CASSPPWTGRTGELFF. The DNA for the CDR3 is TGCGCCAGCAGCCCGCCCTGGACAGGGCGCACCGGGGAGCTGTTTTTT.

The V call is TRBV11-1, the J call TRBJ1-1; D remains ambiguous. This CDR3 is 15 amino acids long. Germline V gives CDR1 SGHAT, CDR2 FQDESV (reference sequence). Trimming removed 1 base from V and 0 bases from J, with 9 bases in between. CDR3 sequence reads: CASSLGPGLNTEAFF. CDR3 DNA: TGTGCCAGCAGCTTAGGGCCGGGTTTGAACACTGAAGCTTTCTTT.

This rearrangement joins TRBV7-2 to TRBJ2-1; D possibly corresponds to TRBD1 (5 bases). The V and J ends lost 0 bases and 4 bases respectively, with 10 bases between them. The CDR3 is 15 amino acids. Germline CDR1 SGHTA, CDR2 FQGNSA. This CDR3 is CASSLAQGEYNEQFF. CDR3 sequence (DNA): TGTGCCAGCAGCTTAGCGCAGGGTGAATACAATGAGCAGTTCTTC.

V is TRBV28 and J is TRBJ1-2; 7 bases are shared with TRBD1. The CDR3 spans 15 residues. Germline V gene sequence: CDR1 MDHEN, CDR2 SYDVKM. Losses at the gene ends were 4 bases for V and 4 bases for J; bases not matched to a gene: 9. The CDR3 loop reads CASSSSRDSFYGYTF. The CDR3 bases are TGTGCCAGCAGTTCGTCCCGGGACAGCTTCTATGGCTACACCTTC.

V and J are TRBV18 and TRBJ1-3, with 7 nucleotides matching TRBD1. After removal of 4 bases from V and 0 bases from J, the junction contained 3 bases not matched to a gene. Germline CDR1 KGHSH, CDR2 LQKENI. CDR3 length equals 15 residues. CDR3 coding DNA: TGTGCCAGCTCACGGGGACAGAGCTCTGGAAACACCATATATTTT. It is translated as CASSRGQSSGNTIYF. Using reference TRBV18 and TRBJ1-3 for the parts outside the CDR3, the full variable domain is NAGVMQNPRHLVRRRGQEARLRCSPMKGHSHVYWYRQLPEEGLKFMVYLQKENIIDESGMPKERFSAEFPKEGPSILRIQQVVRGDSAAYFCASSRGQSSGNTIYFGEGSWLTVV.

The V call is TRBV15, the J call TRBJ2-1; no firm D call. Trimming took off 1 base at V and 9 bases at J, with 7 bases between the two ends. Germline CDR1 LNHNV, CDR2 YYDKDF (reference sequence). This CDR3 spans 12 amino acids. CDR3 in DNA: TGTGCCACCAGCAGAGTTCAAATTGAGCAGTTCTTC. This encodes CATSRVQIEQFF.

The chain is built from TRBV2 and TRBJ2-7, with a weak D call TRBD1 (5 bases). CDR1 SNHLY and CDR2 FYNNEI come from the germline V gene. The germline V and J ends were trimmed by 6 bases and 5 bases, with 8 bases remaining between them. This CDR3 has 11 residues. CDR3 protein: CASSRVDEQYF. The CDR3 DNA sequence: TGTGCCAGCAGCAGGGTAGACGAGCAGTACTTC.

The chain employs TRBV4-2 and TRBJ1-6; possible D gene TRBD1, 5 bases. The germline V gene has CDR1 LGHNA and CDR2 YNFKEQ. Trimming took 1 base from V and 10 from J, leaving 14 bases between them. The CDR3 has 15 amino acids. The CDR3 protein is CASSQGSTERSPLHF. The CDR3 DNA is TGTGCCAGCAGCCAAGGGTCGACAGAGCGATCACCCCTCCACTTT.

The V call is TRBV5-4, the J call TRBJ2-7; D may be TRBD2 (6 bases). Germline CDR1 and CDR2: SGHNT and YYREEE (reference sequence). The V and J ends lost 4 bases and 5 bases respectively, with 13 bases between them. CDR3 size: 13 residues. CDR3 nucleotides: TGTGCCAGCAGCACTGTGGGCGGGGACGAGCAGTACTTC. This encodes CASSTVGGDEQYF.

The chain has TRBV7-9 and TRBJ2-2; tentatively, D is TRBD1 (6 bases). Germline CDR1 SEHNR, CDR2 FQNEAQ (reference sequence). The CDR3 contains 16 residues. Trimming took off 2 bases at V and 1 base at J, with 11 bases between the two ends. The chain's CDR3 is CASSLLGGLNTGELFF. CDR3 DNA sequence: TGTGCCAGCAGCTTACTAGGGGGATTGAACACCGGGGAGCTGTTTTTT.

Worth noting for this clone: Other DNA sequences within the sample encode an identical CDR3. This rearrangement joins TRBV19 to TRBJ1-5; D is unclear. CDR3 length equals 17 residues. The V end lost 3 bases, the J end lost 0 bases, and 15 bases lay between the germline ends. CDR1 is LNHDA, CDR2 SQIVND, per germline (reference sequence). The CDR3 bases are TGTGCCAGTAGTATTCGGGTGGGTAGGAATAGCAATCAGCCCCAGCATTTT. This translates into CASSIRVGRNSNQPQHF.

In this sample, this clone turned up once. The chain combines TRBV4-1 with TRBJ1-6, with no clear D. CDR3 size: 19 residues. The germline V gene encodes CDR1 MGHRA and CDR2 YSYEKL. Trimming removed 0 bases at V and 6 bases at J, with 21 bases between. CDR3 coding DNA: TGCGCCAGCAGCCAAGAGCAGCAAGAGTCGGGCAGGATTAATTCACCCCTCCACTTT. It specifies CASSQEQQESGRINSPLHF.

CDR3 sequence reads: CASSFAGGADTQYF. The CDR3 DNA follows: TGTGCCAGCAGCTTTGCGGGAGGCGCAGATACGCAGTATTTT. V gene TRBV5-4 combines with J gene TRBJ2-3; TRBD2 matches at 8 bases. The germline CDR1 and CDR2 sequences are SGHNT and YYREEE (reference sequence). The CDR3 spans 14 residues. Trimming cost V 2 bases and J 4 bases; bases outside gene matches: 3.

The chain employs TRBV28 and TRBJ2-7; D not resolved. The CDR3 has 14 amino acids. Germline assignment: CDR1 MDHEN and CDR2 SYDVKM. Deletions cut 3 bases from V and 2 bases from J, with 11 bases between. The chain's CDR3 is CASSLSRSTYEQYF. The CDR3 region has the DNA TGTGCCAGCAGTTTGAGCCGGTCTACCTACGAGCAGTACTTC. Using reference TRBV28 and TRBJ2-7 for the parts outside the CDR3, the full variable domain is DVKVTQSSRYLVKRTGEKVFLECVQDMDHENMFWYRQDPGLGLRLIYFSYDVKMKEKGDIPEGYSVSREKKERFSLILESASTNQTSMYLCASSLSRSTYEQYFGPGTRLTVT.

This clone was seen just once. The chain recombines TRBV11-2 with TRBJ1-1, with D unresolved. From germline, CDR1 is SGHAT and CDR2 FQNNGV. The CDR3 runs to 11 residues. V lost 1 base and J lost 8, with 5 bases in between. CDR3 region: CASSLGREAFF. CDR3 bases: TGTGCCAGCAGCTTAGGGAGGGAAGCTTTCTTT.

The rearrangement joins TRBV12-5 to TRBJ2-7, with D unclear. This CDR3 region has 16 residues. Germline V gene sequence: CDR1 LGHNT, CDR2 FRNRAP. Trimming left V 6 bases short and J 6 bases short, with 24 bases between. The CDR3 DNA reads TGTGCTAGTGGCCTGACTTTGACACTCCCCACTGGCGAGCAGTACTTC. Its protein is CASGLTLTLPTGEQYF.

The chain links TRBV2 to TRBJ1-5; TRBD1 matches 7 bases. Germline V gene data show CDR1 as SNHLY and CDR2 as FYNNEI. Unmatched junction bases numbered 17, after V lost 5 bases and J lost 7 bases. There are 17 residues in the CDR3. CDR3 sequence: CASSYLGTAGNGQPQHF. CDR3 sequence (DNA): TGTGCCAGCAGTTACCTGGGGACAGCCGGGAACGGACAGCCCCAGCATTTT.

The rearrangement uses TRBV10-3 and TRBJ2-7, with 8 bases identical to TRBD1. Germline loops: CDR1 ENHRY, CDR2 SYGVKD. This CDR3 is 14 amino acids long. The junction had 15 bases not matched to a gene; V was cut back by 11 bases and J by 6 bases. In DNA, the CDR3 is TGTGCCTCGTGCCAGACAGGGGAATCAGGCGAGCAGTACTTC. It yields the protein CASCQTGESGEQYF.

This clone was recorded only once. This chain joins TRBV30 and TRBJ1-6, with D hard to call. The CDR3 spans 14 residues. Trimming pared 4 bases from V and 7 bases from J, leaving 14 bases between. Germline-derived CDR1 and CDR2 are GTSNPN and SVGIG (reference sequence). CDR3 in amino acids: CAWTLGTLNSPLHF. The CDR3 region has the DNA TGTGCCTGGACTTTGGGTACGCTGAATTCACCCCTCCACTTT.

CDR3 DNA sequence: TGTGCCAGCAGCTCACGACAGGGTTATAATTCACCCCTCCACTTT. Protein sequence: CASSSRQGYNSPLHF. V gene TRBV7-2 combines with J gene TRBJ1-6; 7 positions match TRBD1. The CDR3 runs to 15 residues. V dropped 4 bases and J dropped 4; count of bases not matched to a gene: 4. Germline loops: CDR1 SGHTA, CDR2 FQGNSA.

The chain is built from TRBV5-1 and TRBJ1-1; D is ambiguous. The CDR3 has 13 amino acids. The germline CDR1 and CDR2 sequences are SGHRS and YFSETQ. The V and J ends lost 0 bases and 0 bases respectively, with 3 bases between them. The chain's CDR3 is CASSLALNTEAFF. The CDR3 coding sequence is TGCGCCAGCAGCTTGGCCCTGAACACTGAAGCTTTCTTT.